This T cell receptor (beta chain) was sequenced during a study of shared clonotypes between healthy human individuals. The table came from immunoSEQ multiplex PCR; TCRdb's copy has only in-frame clones and leaves some out. The sample includes about 480,000 clones, 70% to 80% seen only once; the top ten take 10% to 15%. CDR1 is MDHEN, CDR2 SYDVKM, per germline. V was trimmed by 7 bases and J by 0 bases, leaving 13 bases between them. This CDR3 is built from 14 residues. This clone has only one observation. Healthy HIV-negative adults with no recent acute infections or vaccinations were recruited as donors.

The chain employs TRBV28 and TRBJ2-7; D is perhaps TRBD2 (5 bases). The clonotype was recovered from a middle-aged woman in good health. Some clones in this sample may be carry-over from other donors' samples. The sequenced material came from PBMCs. DNA for the CDR3: TGTGCCAGCATCCCGGGGTTCAGCTCCTACGAGCAGTACTTC. Translated, it gives CASIPGFSSYEQYF.